Listed below are T cell receptor beta chains from one sample, sequenced in a study of hypomethylating agent response in myelodysplastic syndrome. Using immunoSEQ multiplex PCR, the repertoire was profiled, and TCRdb retains in-frame clones only, with some absent. The top ten clones hold approximately 4% of a sample with more than 9,000 clones, 83% of them seen once. The sequencing here drew on bone marrow, taken before or after starting hypomethylating agent treatment for myelodysplastic syndrome (not recorded which). These receptors all stem from a human donor with myelodysplastic syndrome. Each CDR3 is given without its conserved first and last residue. The order of the fields is V gene, J gene, CDR3 protein.

TRBV6-5	TRBJ1-2	ASSYSDGRGGYT
TRBV5-1	TRBJ2-3	ASRQERSTDTQY
TRBV27	TRBJ2-1	ASSTLLRGLAGGRDEQF
TRBV7-3	TRBJ2-3	ASSSGLAGGTQY
TRBV19	TRBJ2-3	ASTPPSSTDTQY
TRBV4-1	TRBJ1-2	ASSPDGNYGYT
TRBV5-4	TRBJ2-7	ASSLTSGDSYEQY
TRBV20-1	TRBJ1-3	SAPAGDTIY
TRBV19	TRBJ2-1	ASSGLAGDKRF
TRBV5-1	TRBJ2-3	ASSEGTGDQTQY
TRBV5-1	TRBJ2-6	ASSWDGLAGTPGGSGANVLT
TRBV7-3	TRBJ1-6	ASSLKGKRGTPLH
TRBV7-8	TRBJ2-7	ASTPRVQGTSYEQY
TRBV29-1	TRBJ2-1	SVEVQTAGSEQF
TRBV6-5	TRBJ2-4	ASSVDRLAKNIQY
TRBV27	TRBJ1-1	ASSLGGNTEAF
TRBV5-1	TRBJ2-5	ASSLGVRETQY
TRBV6-5	TRBJ1-1	AISFRGLGAGTEAF
TRBV18	TRBJ2-1	ASSPTGGVLVQF
TRBV27	TRBJ2-1	ASSLYGAGVSYNEQF
TRBV5-4	TRBJ2-1	ASSLGTSVKSSYNEQF
TRBV5-6	TRBJ2-3	ASSFRRPHTQY
TRBV6-5	TRBJ2-3	ASSYSLAGVEDTQY
TRBV28	TRBJ1-1	ASSSLGAEAF
TRBV4-1	TRBJ2-2	ASSQVGYLGELF
TRBV5-6	TRBJ2-5	ASSLGTGNGKTQY
TRBV28	TRBJ2-7	ASSRDRVYEQY
TRBV12-5	TRBJ2-7	ASGLGGYEQY
TRBV19	TRBJ2-7	ACSKGRLFYEQY
TRBV27	TRBJ2-3	ASQRGHPTDTQY
TRBV27	TRBJ1-2	ASTPGTGGYGYT
TRBV29-1	TRBJ2-1	SVARGADSYNEQF
TRBV30	TRBJ2-2	AWSRRQGFTGELF
TRBV6-1	TRBJ1-3	ASSRPPDSLG
TRBV18	TRBJ2-3	ASSRRDRGSRAFTDTQY
TRBV5-6	TRBJ1-6	ASSLAGWNSPLH
TRBV4-1	TRBJ2-1	ASSQAGTSGVGGEF
TRBV30	TRBJ2-7	AWSPGTSYEQY
TRBV6-1	TRBJ2-7	ASSEVRTSDEQY
TRBV5-1	TRBJ2-3	ASSLEGVSTDTQY
TRBV7-9	TRBJ2-4	ASSLVPTRAKNIQY
TRBV19	TRBJ2-2	ASSILLPRQGDTGELF
TRBV9	TRBJ2-7	ASSYGTEGGYEQY
TRBV6-1	TRBJ1-2	ASSEAGRVYYGYT
TRBV7-9	TRBJ2-7	ASSRPQDTLADPEQY
TRBV19	TRBJ1-4	ASAGGGEKLF
TRBV19	TRBJ2-3	ASSATGDTIDTQY
TRBV19	TRBJ1-5	ASSIAGREQPQH
TRBV10-2	TRBJ1-2	ASSTGSGANYGYT
TRBV20-1	TRBJ1-6	SAARGEPLH
TRBV2	TRBJ2-3	ASSDGLAGKLTDTQY
TRBV27	TRBJ1-5	ASSLSGDSNQPQH
TRBV7-9	TRBJ2-7	ASSLSPSSPTYEQY
TRBV6-1	TRBJ1-5	ASSGGQAFNQPQH
TRBV20-1	TRBJ2-3	TTSTDTQY
TRBV9	TRBJ1-1	ASSVVGRNTEAF
TRBV10-3	TRBJ1-1	AISVSTSNTEAF
TRBV2	TRBJ1-4	ASKRAEKDEKLF
TRBV15	TRBJ1-4	ATSRDRGGSNEKLF
TRBV2	TRBJ1-4	ASTVGINEKLF